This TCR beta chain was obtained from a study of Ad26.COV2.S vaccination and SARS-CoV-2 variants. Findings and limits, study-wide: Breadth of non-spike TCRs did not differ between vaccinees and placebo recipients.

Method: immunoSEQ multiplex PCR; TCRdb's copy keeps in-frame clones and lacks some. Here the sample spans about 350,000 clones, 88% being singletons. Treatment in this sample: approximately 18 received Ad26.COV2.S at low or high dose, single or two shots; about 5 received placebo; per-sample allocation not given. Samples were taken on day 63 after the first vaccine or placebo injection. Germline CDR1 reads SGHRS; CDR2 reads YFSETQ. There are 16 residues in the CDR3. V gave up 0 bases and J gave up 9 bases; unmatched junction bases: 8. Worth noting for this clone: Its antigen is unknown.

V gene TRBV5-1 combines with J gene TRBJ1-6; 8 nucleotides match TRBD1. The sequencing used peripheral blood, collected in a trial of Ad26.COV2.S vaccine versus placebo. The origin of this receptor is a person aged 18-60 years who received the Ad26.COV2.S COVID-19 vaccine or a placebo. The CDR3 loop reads CASSLVVGQAGSPLHF. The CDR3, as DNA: TGCGCCAGCAGCTTGGTAGTGGGACAGGCGGGTTCACCCCTCCACTTT.